What follows describes a single TCR beta chain. Antigen: not known. This sample is part of a study of shared clonotypes between healthy human individuals. This CDR3 is built from 13 residues. Trimming removed 1 base from V and 14 bases from J; junction bases left unmatched: 8. CDR1 and CDR2 from the germline V gene are PRHDT and FYEKMQ (reference sequence). Study findings and constraints: Represented genetic and exposure-history diversity was restricted by having few donors.

Sequencing was performed with immunoSEQ multiplex PCR; in TCRdb, only in-frame clones are kept and a portion is missing. The data show 2 million to 2.5 million clones, with about 90% seen just once and 0.37% held by the top ten. The chain carries TRBV13 and TRBJ2-4, with 7 bases aligning to TRBD1. Material: naive CD4+ T cells from PBMCs. Subset of the sample: CD45RA+ positively selected. The receptor comes from a man aged 18 to 29 in good health. Some clones in this sample may be carry-over from other donors' samples. CDR3 nucleotides: TGTGCCAGCAGCTTAGAACGTCAGGGGGATAAGTACTTC. Amino acids: CASSLERQGDKYF.